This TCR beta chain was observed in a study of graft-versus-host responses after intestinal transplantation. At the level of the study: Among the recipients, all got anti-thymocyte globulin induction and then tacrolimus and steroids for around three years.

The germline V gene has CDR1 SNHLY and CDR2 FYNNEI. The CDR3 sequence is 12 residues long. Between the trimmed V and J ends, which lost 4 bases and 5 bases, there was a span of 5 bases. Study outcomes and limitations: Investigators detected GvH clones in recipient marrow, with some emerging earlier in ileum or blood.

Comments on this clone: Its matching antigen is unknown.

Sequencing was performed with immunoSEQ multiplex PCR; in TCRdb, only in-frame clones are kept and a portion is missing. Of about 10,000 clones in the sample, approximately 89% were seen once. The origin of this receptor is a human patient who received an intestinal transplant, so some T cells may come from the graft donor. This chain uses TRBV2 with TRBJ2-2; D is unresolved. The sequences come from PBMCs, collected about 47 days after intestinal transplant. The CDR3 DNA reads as TGTGCCAGCAGTGGGCAAACCGGGGAGCTGTTTTTT. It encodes CASSGQTGELFF.